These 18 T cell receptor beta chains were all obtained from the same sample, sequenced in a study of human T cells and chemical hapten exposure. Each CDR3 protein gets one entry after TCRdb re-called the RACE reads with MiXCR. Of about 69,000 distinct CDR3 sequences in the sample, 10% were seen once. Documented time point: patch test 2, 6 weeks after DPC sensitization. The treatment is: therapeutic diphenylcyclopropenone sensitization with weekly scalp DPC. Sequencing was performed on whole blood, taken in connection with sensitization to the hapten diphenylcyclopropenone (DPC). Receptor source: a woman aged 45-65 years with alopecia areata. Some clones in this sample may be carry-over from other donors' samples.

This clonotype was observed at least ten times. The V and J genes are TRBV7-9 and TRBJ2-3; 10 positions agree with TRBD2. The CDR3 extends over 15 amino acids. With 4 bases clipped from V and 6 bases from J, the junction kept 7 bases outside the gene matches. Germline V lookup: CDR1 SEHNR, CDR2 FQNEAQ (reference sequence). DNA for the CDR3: TGTGCCAGCAGCTCTAGCGGGAGAGTGGGGGATACGCAGTATTTT. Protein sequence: CASSSSGRVGDTQYF.

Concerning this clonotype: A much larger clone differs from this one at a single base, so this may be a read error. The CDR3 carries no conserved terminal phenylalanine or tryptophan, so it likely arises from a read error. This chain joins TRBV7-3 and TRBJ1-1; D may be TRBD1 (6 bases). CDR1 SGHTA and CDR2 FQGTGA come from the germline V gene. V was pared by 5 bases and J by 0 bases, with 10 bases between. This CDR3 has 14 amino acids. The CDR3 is CASSPDSLNTEAFL. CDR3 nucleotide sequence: TGTGCCAGCAGCCCGGACAGCTTGAACACTGAAGCTTTCCTT.

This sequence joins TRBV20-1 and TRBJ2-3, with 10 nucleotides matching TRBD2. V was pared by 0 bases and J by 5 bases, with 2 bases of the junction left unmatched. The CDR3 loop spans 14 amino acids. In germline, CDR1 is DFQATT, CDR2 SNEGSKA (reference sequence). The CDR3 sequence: CSARDTSGKDTQYF. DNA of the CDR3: TGCAGTGCTAGAGATACTAGCGGGAAAGATACGCAGTATTTT.

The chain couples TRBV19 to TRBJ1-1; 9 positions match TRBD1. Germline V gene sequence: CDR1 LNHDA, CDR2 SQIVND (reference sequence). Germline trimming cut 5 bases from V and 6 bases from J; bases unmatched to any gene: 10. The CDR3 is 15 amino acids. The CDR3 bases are TGTGCCAGTAGTCCTCACAGGGGGCTTATGGCTGAAGCTTTCTTT. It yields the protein CASSPHRGLMAEAFF.

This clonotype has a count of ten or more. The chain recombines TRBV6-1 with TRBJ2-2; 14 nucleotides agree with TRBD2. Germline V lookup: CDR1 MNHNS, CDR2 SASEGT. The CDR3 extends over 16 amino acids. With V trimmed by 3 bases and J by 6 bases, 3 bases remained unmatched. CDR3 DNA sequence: TGTGCCAGCAGTGATGGGACTAGCGGGAGACCCGGGGAGCTGTTTTTT. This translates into CASSDGTSGRPGELFF.

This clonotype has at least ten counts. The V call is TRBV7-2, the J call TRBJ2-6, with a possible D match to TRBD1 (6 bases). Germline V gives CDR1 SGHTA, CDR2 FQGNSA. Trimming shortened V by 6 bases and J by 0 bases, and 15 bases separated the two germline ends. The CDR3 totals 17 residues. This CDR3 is CASSLQGRSSGANVLTF. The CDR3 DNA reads TGTGCCAGCAGTCTACAGGGCAGAAGCTCTGGGGCCAACGTCCTGACTTTC.

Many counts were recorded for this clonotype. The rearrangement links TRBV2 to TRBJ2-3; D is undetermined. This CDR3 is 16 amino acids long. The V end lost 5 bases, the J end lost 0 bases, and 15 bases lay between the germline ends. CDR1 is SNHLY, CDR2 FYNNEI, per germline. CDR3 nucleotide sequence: TGTGCCAGCAGTCAAACAAGATCGGTCAGCACAGATACGCAGTATTTT. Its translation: CASSQTRSVSTDTQYF. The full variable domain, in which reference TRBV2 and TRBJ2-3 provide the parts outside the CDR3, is EPEVTQTPSHQVTQMGQEVILRCVPISNHLYFYWYRQILGQKVEFLVSFYNNEISEKSEIFDDQFSVERPDGSNFTLKIRSTKLEDSAMYFCASSQTRSVSTDTQYFGPGTRLTVL.

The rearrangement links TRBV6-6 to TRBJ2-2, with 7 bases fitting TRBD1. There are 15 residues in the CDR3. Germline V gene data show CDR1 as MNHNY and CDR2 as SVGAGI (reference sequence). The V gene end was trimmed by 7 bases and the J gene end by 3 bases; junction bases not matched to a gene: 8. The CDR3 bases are TGTGCCAGCAAAACAGGGGTGGGAGACACCGGGGAGCTGTTTTTT. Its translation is CASKTGVGDTGELFF.

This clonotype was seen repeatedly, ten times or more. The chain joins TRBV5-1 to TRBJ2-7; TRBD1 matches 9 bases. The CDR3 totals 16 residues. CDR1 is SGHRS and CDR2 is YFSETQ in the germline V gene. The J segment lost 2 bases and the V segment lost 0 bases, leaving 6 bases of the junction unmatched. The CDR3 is CASSLAPTGGTYEQYF. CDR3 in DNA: TGCGCCAGCAGCTTGGCCCCGACAGGGGGGACCTACGAGCAGTACTTC. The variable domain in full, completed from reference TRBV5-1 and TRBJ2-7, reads KAGVTQTPRYLIKTRGQQVTLSCSPISGHRSVSWYQQTPGQGLQFLFEYFSETQRNKGNFPGRFSGRQFSNSRSEMNVSTLELGDSALYLCASSLAPTGGTYEQYFGPGTRLTVT.

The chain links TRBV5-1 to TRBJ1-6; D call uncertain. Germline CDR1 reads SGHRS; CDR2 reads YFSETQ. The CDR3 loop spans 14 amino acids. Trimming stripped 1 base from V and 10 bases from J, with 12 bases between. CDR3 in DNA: TGCGCCAGCAGCTTGCAAGTCTCTCAGTCACCCCTCCACTTT. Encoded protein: CASSLQVSQSPLHF.

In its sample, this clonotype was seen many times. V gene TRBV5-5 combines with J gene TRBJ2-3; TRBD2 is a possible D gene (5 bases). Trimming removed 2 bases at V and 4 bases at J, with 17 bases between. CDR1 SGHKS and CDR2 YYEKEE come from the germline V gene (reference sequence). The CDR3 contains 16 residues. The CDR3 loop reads CASSLTGIGPSDTQYF. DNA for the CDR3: TGTGCCAGCAGCTTAACGGGAATAGGGCCTTCAGATACGCAGTATTTT.

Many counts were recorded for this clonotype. The CDR3 reads CASSPGETQYF. As DNA, the CDR3 is TGTGCCAGCAGCCCGGGGGAGACCCAGTACTTC. The chain uses TRBV7-2 and TRBJ2-5; a possible D gene is TRBD2 (5 bases). Trimming took off 5 bases at V and 5 bases at J, with 6 bases between the two ends. The CDR3 runs to 11 residues. In germline, CDR1 is SGHTA, CDR2 FQGNSA.

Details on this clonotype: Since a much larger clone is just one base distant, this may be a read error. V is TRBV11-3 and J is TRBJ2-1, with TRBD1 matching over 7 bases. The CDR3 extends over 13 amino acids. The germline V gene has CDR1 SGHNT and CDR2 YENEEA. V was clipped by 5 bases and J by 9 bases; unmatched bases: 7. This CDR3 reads CASSLRQGREQFF. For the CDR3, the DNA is TGTGCCAGCAGCCTCCGACAGGGCCGTGAGCAGTTCTTC.

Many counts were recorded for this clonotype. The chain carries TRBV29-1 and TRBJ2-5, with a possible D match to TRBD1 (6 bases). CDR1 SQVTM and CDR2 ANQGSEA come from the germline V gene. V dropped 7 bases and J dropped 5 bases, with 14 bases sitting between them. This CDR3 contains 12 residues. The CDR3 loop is CSAQGFLETQYF. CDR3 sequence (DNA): TGCAGCGCCCAGGGGTTCCTGGAGACCCAGTACTTC.

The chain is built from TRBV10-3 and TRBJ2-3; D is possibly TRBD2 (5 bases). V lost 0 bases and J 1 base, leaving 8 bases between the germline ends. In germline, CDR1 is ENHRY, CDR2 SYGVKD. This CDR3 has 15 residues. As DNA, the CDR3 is TGTGCCATCAGTGAGTCTCCCGGGGGCACAGATACGCAGTATTTT. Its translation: CAISESPGGTDTQYF.

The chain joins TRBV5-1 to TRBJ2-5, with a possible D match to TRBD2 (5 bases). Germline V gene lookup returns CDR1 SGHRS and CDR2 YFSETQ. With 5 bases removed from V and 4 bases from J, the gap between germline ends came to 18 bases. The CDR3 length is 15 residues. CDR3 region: CASSRWEAGGETQYF. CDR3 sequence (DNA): TGCGCCAGCAGTCGTTGGGAAGCCGGAGGAGAGACCCAGTACTTC. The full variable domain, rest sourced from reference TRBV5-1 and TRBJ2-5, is KAGVTQTPRYLIKTRGQQVTLSCSPISGHRSVSWYQQTPGQGLQFLFEYFSETQRNKGNFPGRFSGRQFSNSRSEMNVSTLELGDSALYLCASSRWEAGGETQYFGPGTRLLVL.

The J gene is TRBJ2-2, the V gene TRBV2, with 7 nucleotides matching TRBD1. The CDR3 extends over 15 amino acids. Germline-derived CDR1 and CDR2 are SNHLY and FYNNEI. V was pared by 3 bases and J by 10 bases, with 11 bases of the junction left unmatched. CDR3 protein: CASSETGRVREELFF. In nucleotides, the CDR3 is TGTGCCAGCAGTGAGACAGGGAGAGTCCGTGAGGAGCTGTTTTTT.

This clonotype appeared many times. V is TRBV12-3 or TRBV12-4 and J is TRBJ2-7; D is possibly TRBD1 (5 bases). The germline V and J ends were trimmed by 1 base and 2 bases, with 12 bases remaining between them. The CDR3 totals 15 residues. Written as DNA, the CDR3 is TGTGCCAGCAGTTTAGATGCTGGACAACCCTACGAGCAGTACTTC. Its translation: CASSLDAGQPYEQYF.